The 20 T cell receptor beta chains below were found in one sample sequenced in a study of T cells after posttransplantation cyclophosphamide. TCRdb keeps only in-frame clones here, not all; method: immunoSEQ multiplex PCR. The sample has tens of thousands of clones, around 90% seen once. Cells defined as naive were viable CD3+CD4+ or CD3+CD8+ and CCR7+CD45RA+CD45RO-CD95-CD27+CD28+. The sequenced sample consisted of naive CD4+ T cells sorted from blood. The source is a man aged 25 to 40 in good health and a related stem cell transplant donor.

This chain uses TRBV5-6 with TRBJ2-7; 12 bases are shared with TRBD2. Per the germline V gene, CDR1 is SGHDT and CDR2 is YYEEEE. This CDR3 spans 16 amino acids. V lost 1 base, J lost 4 bases, and 6 bases stayed unmatched. CDR3 loop: CASSLFRLAGDYEQYF. The DNA of the CDR3 is TGTGCCAGCAGCTTGTTTAGACTAGCGGGGGATTACGAGCAGTACTTC.

The V and J genes are TRBV2 and TRBJ1-2; TRBD1 aligns across 8 bases. Germline assignment: CDR1 SNHLY and CDR2 FYNNEI. Germline trimming cut 7 bases from V and 7 bases from J; bases unmatched to any gene: 8. The CDR3 runs 13 residues. CDR3 region: CASTSDRGRGYTF. CDR3 coding DNA: TGTGCCAGCACCTCAGACAGGGGACGTGGCTACACCTTC.

J is TRBJ1-1 and V is TRBV7-9; 8 bases match TRBD1. The J segment lost 5 bases and the V segment lost 5 bases, leaving 7 bases of the junction unmatched. In germline, CDR1 is SEHNR, CDR2 FQNEAQ (reference sequence). This CDR3 contains 14 residues. The CDR3 DNA follows: TGTGCCAGCAGCCCGGACAGGGATAGGACTGAAGCTTTCTTT. Protein sequence: CASSPDRDRTEAFF.

This chain joins TRBV7-2 and TRBJ2-1, with TRBD1 matching 8 bases. The CDR3 spans 15 residues. Germline CDR1 SGHTA, CDR2 FQGNSA. V shed 5 bases, J shed 3 bases, and the junction held 6 bases outside the gene matches. For the CDR3, the DNA is TGTGCCAGCAGCCCCAGGGGGCCCTACTACAATGAGCAGTTCTTC. Protein product: CASSPRGPYYNEQFF.

This clone was counted once. The chain recombines TRBV6-5 with TRBJ1-6, with D tentatively TRBD1 (6 bases). CDR1 is MNHEY, CDR2 SVGAGI, per germline. Trimming stripped 6 bases from V and 1 base from J, with 10 bases between. The CDR3 sequence is 15 residues long. The CDR3 DNA sequence: TGTGCCAGCAGCCGTAGGGGGTCCTATAATTCACCCCTCCACTTT. As protein: CASSRRGSYNSPLHF.

Remarks on this clone: The same CDR3 also results from other DNA sequences found in this sample. This chain connects TRBV5-1 to TRBJ2-7; weak D call: TRBD1 (7 bases). This CDR3 comprises 13 residues. Germline V gene lookup returns CDR1 SGHRS and CDR2 YFSETQ. Deletions cut 0 bases from V and 5 bases from J, with 9 bases between. CDR3 protein: CASSLARGDEQYF. Written as DNA, the CDR3 is TGCGCCAGCAGCTTGGCCAGGGGGGACGAGCAGTACTTC.

J is TRBJ1-5 and V is TRBV19; 11 positions agree with TRBD1. Germline CDR1 and CDR2: LNHDA and SQIVND (reference sequence). The CDR3 consists of 15 residues. Trimming removed 6 bases from V and 6 bases from J; junction bases left unmatched: 7. The CDR3 spells CASRAGQGGTQPQHF. The CDR3 bases are TGTGCCAGTAGAGCGGGACAGGGGGGCACTCAGCCCCAGCATTTT. Together with reference TRBV19 and TRBJ1-5, the CDR3 gives the full variable domain: DGGITQSPKYLFRKEGQNVTLSCEQNLNHDAMYWYRQDPGQGLRLIYYSQIVNDFQKGDIAEGYSVSREKKESFPLTVTSAQKNPTAFYLCASRAGQGGTQPQHFGDGTRLSIL.

The J gene is TRBJ2-7, the V gene TRBV6-1; a possible D gene is TRBD1 (5 bases). Trimming stripped 5 bases from V and 0 bases from J, with 11 bases between. Germline V lookup: CDR1 MNHNS, CDR2 SASEGT. The CDR3 length is 14 residues. DNA for the CDR3: TGTGCCAGCAGTCAGACAGCGAGCTCCTACGAGCAGTACTTC. This translates into CASSQTASSYEQYF.

This clone was seen more than once but under ten times. The chain recombines TRBV10-2 with TRBJ2-7; a possible D gene is TRBD1 (5 bases). Germline CDR1 reads WSHSY; CDR2 reads SAAADI. Trimming cost V 2 bases and J 2 bases, with 7 bases left between them. This CDR3 has 13 residues. CDR3 protein: CASSERQPYEQYF. CDR3 sequence (DNA): TGCGCCAGCAGTGAGCGACAGCCCTACGAGCAGTACTTC.

The rearrangement uses TRBV28 and TRBJ1-2, with 8 bases identical to TRBD1. Germline V lookup: CDR1 MDHEN, CDR2 SYDVKM. The J segment lost 2 bases and the V segment lost 5 bases, leaving 4 bases of the junction unmatched. The CDR3 sequence is 14 residues long. This CDR3 is CASSPGDRNYGYTF. The CDR3 bases are TGTGCCAGCAGTCCCGGGGACAGGAACTATGGCTACACCTTC.

The chain combines TRBV5-4 with TRBJ2-3; a weak D match, TRBD1 (6 bases). Germline-derived CDR1 and CDR2 are SGHNT and YYREEE (reference sequence). The CDR3 is made up of 13 amino acids. Trimming left V 1 base short and J 7 bases short, with 10 bases between. CDR3 bases: TGTGCCAGCAGCTTGCAGGGGTTGAATACGCAGTATTTT. Amino acid sequence: CASSLQGLNTQYF.

The gene calls are TRBV11-3 and TRBJ2-5; D uncertain. Trimming left V 1 base short and J 1 base short, with 4 bases between. Germline assignment: CDR1 SGHNT and CDR2 YENEEA. This CDR3 region has 13 residues. CDR3 DNA sequence: TGTGCCAGCAGCTTAGGTATCCAAGAGACCCAGTACTTC. It translates to CASSLGIQETQYF.

This chain uses TRBV2 with TRBJ2-3; perhaps TRBD2 as D (5 bases). The CDR3 sequence is 13 residues long. V lost 4 bases, J lost 2 bases, and 7 bases lay in between. The germline V gene has CDR1 SNHLY and CDR2 FYNNEI. The CDR3 nucleotides are TGTGCCAGCAGTGGAGGGAACACAGATACGCAGTATTTT. Residues: CASSGGNTDTQYF.

The chain uses TRBV9 and TRBJ1-2, with 10 bases aligning to TRBD1. V lost 0 bases, J lost 2 bases, and 4 bases stayed unmatched. The CDR3 is 16 residues long. In germline, CDR1 is SGDLS, CDR2 YYNGEE. CDR3 bases: TGTGCCAGCAGCGTAGGCCGGACAGGGGGGAACTATGGCTACACCTTC. Translating gives CASSVGRTGGNYGYTF.

The gene calls are TRBV28 and TRBJ2-3; 10 bases align to TRBD2. This CDR3 has 18 amino acids. Trimming took 6 bases from V and 2 from J; bases not matched to a gene: 14. From germline, CDR1 is MDHEN and CDR2 SYDVKM. The CDR3 region is CASSEALGLARDTDTQYF. CDR3 in DNA: TGTGCCAGCAGCGAAGCCCTGGGACTAGCGCGAGACACAGATACGCAGTATTTT.

The rearrangement joins TRBV6-5 to TRBJ1-2, with D perhaps TRBD1 (6 bases). The germline gives CDR1 MNHEY, CDR2 SVGAGI. This CDR3 has 15 amino acids. The germline V and J ends were trimmed by 5 bases and 5 bases, with 18 bases remaining between them. The CDR3 here is CASSQTRGIVYGYTF. The CDR3 DNA sequence: TGTGCCAGCAGTCAAACCAGGGGAATTGTGTATGGCTACACCTTC.

The V gene is TRBV19, the J gene TRBJ1-3; D is unclear. This CDR3 has 15 amino acids. Germline lookup yields CDR1 LNHDA and CDR2 SQIVND (reference sequence). Between the trimmed V and J ends, which lost 6 bases and 2 bases, there was a span of 14 bases. This CDR3 is CASRTAGLAGNTIYF. CDR3 DNA: TGTGCCAGTAGAACTGCGGGGTTGGCTGGAAACACCATATATTTT.

V and J are TRBV9 and TRBJ1-5; 8 bases are a match to TRBD1. CDR1 and CDR2 (germline): SGDLS, YYNGEE. The CDR3 length is 14 residues. After removal of 0 bases from V and 6 bases from J, the junction contained 2 bases not matched to a gene. CDR3 in amino acids: CASSVGDRSQPQHF. In nucleotides, the CDR3 is TGTGCCAGCAGCGTAGGGGACAGGAGTCAGCCCCAGCATTTT. The variable domain in full, with the rest retrieved from reference TRBV9 and TRBJ1-5, is DSGVTQTPKHLITATGQRVTLRCSPRSGDLSVYWYQQSLDQGLQFLIQYYNGEERAKGNILERFSAQQFPDLHSELNLSSLELGDSALYFCASSVGDRSQPQHFGDGTRLSIL.

The V gene is TRBV10-3, the J gene TRBJ2-7; TRBD1 agrees at 7 bases. Germline CDR1 and CDR2: ENHRY and SYGVKD. The V gene end was trimmed by 4 bases and the J gene end by 5 bases; junction bases not matched to a gene: 14. This CDR3 has 16 amino acids. CDR3 sequence (DNA): TGTGCCATCAGTGGGCTATCGACAGGGTTAGGCGACGAGCAGTACTTC. It specifies CAISGLSTGLGDEQYF.

The rearrangement links TRBV9 to TRBJ1-1; D unresolved. Between the trimmed V and J ends, which lost 0 bases and 0 bases, there was a span of 6 bases. The germline CDR1 and CDR2 sequences are SGDLS and YYNGEE. The CDR3 runs to 14 residues. The DNA for the CDR3 is TGTGCCAGCAGCGTAGCACAGTTGAACACTGAAGCTTTCTTT. It translates to CASSVAQLNTEAFF.